Presented here are 9 T cell receptor beta chains from one specimen sequenced in a study of cytomegalovirus exposure and HLA in healthy donors. Sequenced by immunoSEQ multiplex PCR; TCRdb stores in-frame clones only, minus some. The sample includes roughly 170,000 clones, around 82% of them seen just once. Sequenced material: PBMCs. These receptors were collected from a woman aged 18-35 years in good health and CMV-seropositive.

This chain links TRBV28 with TRBJ1-2; 7 bases align to TRBD1. The CDR3 length is 16 residues. V was pared by 5 bases and J by 4 bases, with 13 bases of the junction left unmatched. The germline V gene encodes CDR1 MDHEN and CDR2 SYDVKM. The CDR3 DNA reads TGTGCCAGCAGTCCCCCCGGGAGGGGGCTAGGCTATGGCTACACCTTC. Its protein product is CASSPPGRGLGYGYTF.

The rearrangement uses TRBV27 and TRBJ1-2; the match to TRBD1 covers 8 bases. The J segment lost 9 bases and the V segment lost 0 bases, leaving 6 bases of the junction unmatched. CDR1 and CDR2 from the germline V gene are MNHEY and SMNVEV (reference sequence). This CDR3 has 14 residues. The CDR3 region is CASSLSPTGGSYTF. The CDR3 bases are TGTGCCAGCAGTTTATCGCCTACAGGGGGTAGCTACACCTTC.

V usage is TRBV10-3 and J usage is TRBJ2-1, with a weak D call TRBD1 (6 bases). The V gene lost 2 bases and the J gene lost 6 bases, with 8 bases spanning the gap. Germline assignment: CDR1 ENHRY and CDR2 SYGVKD. This CDR3 comprises 13 residues. CDR3 in DNA: TGTGCCATCAGTGAGGGGACAATCAATGAGCAGTTCTTC. Amino acids: CAISEGTINEQFF.

The chain uses TRBV5-8 and TRBJ1-1; unclear D gene. V dropped 0 bases and J dropped 2 bases, with 8 bases sitting between them. There are 14 residues in the CDR3. Germline V gene lookup returns CDR1 SGHTS and CDR2 YDEGEE. For the CDR3, the DNA is TGTGCCAGCAGCTTGGCCCGGGAAAACACTGAAGCTTTCTTT. This gives the protein CASSLARENTEAFF.

The chain is built from TRBV27 and TRBJ2-7, with 11 bases identical to TRBD1. The CDR3 loop spans 14 amino acids. Germline loops: CDR1 MNHEY, CDR2 SMNVEV (reference sequence). After removal of 6 bases from V and 6 bases from J, the junction contained 7 bases not matched to a gene. The CDR3 loop is CASSPRTGGGEQYF. DNA of the CDR3: TGTGCCAGCAGCCCAAGGACAGGGGGCGGCGAGCAGTACTTC.

V is TRBV27 and J is TRBJ2-1, with D perhaps TRBD1 (5 bases). The CDR3 consists of 14 residues. Trimming removed 7 bases at V and 7 bases at J, with 17 bases between. The germline gives CDR1 MNHEY, CDR2 SMNVEV (reference sequence). The CDR3 loop is CASKLSEGVNEQFF. The DNA for the CDR3 is TGTGCCAGCAAGCTTTCAGAAGGGGTGAATGAGCAGTTCTTC.

The chain employs TRBV6-6 and TRBJ2-1; D might be TRBD1 (6 bases). The V gene lost 5 bases and the J gene lost 6 bases, with 11 bases spanning the gap. From germline, CDR1 is MNHNY and CDR2 SVGAGI (reference sequence). CDR3 size: 13 residues. The CDR3 loop reads CASSPDRLNEQFF. CDR3 nucleotide sequence: TGTGCCAGCAGTCCCGACAGGCTCAATGAGCAGTTCTTC.

The chain's CDR3 is CASSYNGVNEKLFF. The DNA for the CDR3 is TGTGCCAGCAGCTATAACGGGGTTAATGAAAAACTGTTTTTT. The V and J genes are TRBV6-5 and TRBJ1-4, with unresolved D. V was trimmed by 6 bases and J by 4 bases, leaving 12 bases between them. This CDR3 has 14 residues. Germline loops: CDR1 MNHEY, CDR2 SVGAGI.

The J gene is TRBJ1-1, the V gene TRBV5-1, with D possibly matching TRBD1 (6 bases). The CDR3 runs 16 residues. CDR1 and CDR2 from the germline V gene are SGHRS and YFSETQ. The V and J ends lost 4 bases and 1 base respectively, with 17 bases between them. CDR3 residues: CASSTPGTQSNTEAFF. The DNA of the CDR3 is TGCGCCAGCAGCACCCCCGGGACACAGTCGAACACTGAAGCTTTCTTT.